This TCR beta chain was obtained from a study of CD4+ T cells in melanoma. CDR1 and CDR2 from the germline V gene are SGHVS and FNYEAQ. V lost 1 base and J lost 1, with 12 bases in between. The CDR3 length is 16 residues. Study results and caveats: CD8+ T cell, macrophage and B cell function reportedly correlated with neoantigen-specific CD4+ T cells. Neoantigen-specific CD4+ T cells in melanoma reportedly had diverse differentiation states.

Sequencing used immunoSEQ multiplex PCR; TCRdb keeps in-frame clones, though not all of them. The sample lists about 140,000 clones, around 90% occurring once. This clone was observed once. What it recognizes is unknown. V gene TRBV7-6 combines with J gene TRBJ2-3, with a tentative D call TRBD2 (6 bases). The TCR was taken from a human donor with melanoma. As DNA, the CDR3 is TGTGCCAGCAGCTTAGTCCCCGGGACTGGCACAGATACGCAGTATTTT. This sequence encodes CASSLVPGTGTDTQYF.